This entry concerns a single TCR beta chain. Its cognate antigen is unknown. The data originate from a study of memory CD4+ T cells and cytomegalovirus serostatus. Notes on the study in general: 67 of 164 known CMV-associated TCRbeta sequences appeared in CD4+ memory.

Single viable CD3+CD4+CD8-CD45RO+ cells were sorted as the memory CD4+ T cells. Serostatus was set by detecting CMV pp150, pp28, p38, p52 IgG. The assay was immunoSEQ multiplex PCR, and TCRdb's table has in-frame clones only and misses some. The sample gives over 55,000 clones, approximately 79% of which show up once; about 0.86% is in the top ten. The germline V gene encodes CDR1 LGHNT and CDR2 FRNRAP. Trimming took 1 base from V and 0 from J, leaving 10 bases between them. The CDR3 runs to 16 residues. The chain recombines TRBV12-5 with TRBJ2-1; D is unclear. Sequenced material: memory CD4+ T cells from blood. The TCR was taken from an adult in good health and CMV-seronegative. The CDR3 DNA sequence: TGTGCTAGTGGTTTGGCTACACAGAGCTCCTACAATGAGCAGTTCTTC. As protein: CASGLATQSSYNEQFF.